This T cell receptor (beta chain) was recovered during a study of shared clonotypes between healthy human individuals. Study-wide results and caveats: Represented diversity, genetic and exposure-history alike, was limited by few donors.

Of note for this clone: What it binds is unknown.

Measured with immunoSEQ multiplex PCR; TCRdb has only the in-frame clones, and not every one. The sample has about 560,000 clones; around 80% are singletons. Germline CDR1 reads MNHEY; CDR2 reads SMNVEV (reference sequence). The CDR3 spans 13 residues. The germline V and J ends were trimmed by 5 bases and 4 bases, with 12 bases remaining between them. This chain links TRBV27 with TRBJ2-7; D call uncertain. Sequencing was performed on PBMCs. The sequence came from a woman aged 40 to 50 in good health. Some clones in this sample may be carry-over from other donors' samples. This chain's CDR3 is CASSLGKTYEQYF. In DNA, the CDR3 is TGTGCCAGCAGTCTAGGGAAGACATACGAGCAGTACTTC.